This is a list of T cell receptor beta chains from one sample in a study of cytomegalovirus exposure and HLA in healthy donors. Using immunoSEQ multiplex PCR, the repertoire was profiled, and TCRdb retains in-frame clones only, with some absent. The repertoire has roughly 44,000 clones, approximately 81% of them found once; the top ten carry 2.7%. Source material: PBMCs. These receptors were taken from a man aged 50 to 59 in good health and CMV-seronegative. CDR3s include the opening cysteine and the closing phenylalanine or tryptophan. The D gene is left open where the match is weak. Size is stated for part of the rows, as once, few or many counts, or as a class when the clone is expanded.

- | 12 | - | TRBJ2-3 | TRBV7-3 | TGTGCCAGCAGCTCTACCCCAGATACGCAGTATTTT | CASSSTPDTQYF
- | 14 | - | TRBJ1-5 | TRBV5-5 | TGTGCCAGCAGCGCCGAGAGGGGGAATCAGCCCCAGCATTTT | CASSAERGNQPQHF
TRBD2 | 13 | - | TRBJ2-2 | TRBV6-6 | TGTGCCAGCAGTTACCCCAGCGGGAGGGAGCTGTTTTTT | CASSYPSGRELFF
TRBD1 | 15 | - | TRBJ2-3 | TRBV18 | TGTGCCAGCTCACGTGGGACAGGCGAGCTGGATACGCAGTATTTT | CASSRGTGELDTQYF
- | 15 | - | TRBJ2-4 | TRBV10-3 | TGTGCCATGAAAGGGTCGATAAGGGGCAAAAACATTCAGTACTTC | CAMKGSIRGKNIQYF
- | 14 | - | TRBJ1-1 | TRBV5-1 | TGCGCCAGCAGCCACCTTTACGCGAACGCTGAAGCTTTCTTT | CASSHLYANAEAFF
- | 14 | - | TRBJ1-5 | TRBV28 | TGTGCCAGCAGTCCGCCGGTTCTCAATCAGCCCCAGCATTTT | CASSPPVLNQPQHF
- | 14 | - | TRBJ1-2 | TRBV5-1 | TGCGCCAGCAGCTTGGACGGGACAAGCTATGGCTACACCTTC | CASSLDGTSYGYTF
TRBD1 | 14 | - | TRBJ1-6 | TRBV6-1 | TGTGCCAGCAACCGGGACAGGAATAATTCCCCCCTCCACTTT | CASNRDRNNSPLHF
- | 17 | - | TRBJ1-5 | TRBV27 | TGTGCCAGCAGTTATACAGGGAATAGGGATAGCAATCAGCCCCAGCATTTT | CASSYTGNRDSNQPQHF
- | 13 | once | TRBJ2-7 | TRBV28 | TGTGCCAGCAGTCCGTGGGGCAGCTACGAGCAGTACTTC | CASSPWGSYEQYF
- | 15 | - | TRBJ1-2 | TRBV14 | TGTGCCAGCAGCCAAGATATGGTACGAGGCTATGGCTACACCTTC | CASSQDMVRGYGYTF
TRBD1 | 16 | - | TRBJ2-7 | TRBV28 | TGTGCCAGCAGACCCGGGCCCGGACAGGGATCCTACGAGCAGTACTTC | CASRPGPGQGSYEQYF
TRBD2 | 13 | - | TRBJ2-7 | TRBV5-4 | TGTGCCAGCAGCTCCGACTGGGGGGGCGAGCAGTACTTC | CASSSDWGGEQYF
- | 17 | - | TRBJ2-5 | TRBV28 | TGTGCCAGCAGTGGCTGGGGAGGATCGAATTACCAAGAGACCCAGTACTTC | CASSGWGGSNYQETQYF
- | 13 | - | TRBJ1-5 | TRBV18 | TGTGCCAGCTCCCCGGTAGAATCAGGGCCCCAGCATTTT | CASSPVESGPQHF
- | 14 | - | TRBJ1-3 | TRBV5-6 | TGTGCCAGCAGCTTGACCCTAGTGGGAAACACCATATATTTT | CASSLTLVGNTIYF
TRBD2 | 15 | once | TRBJ2-1 | TRBV7-8 | TGTGCCAGCAGCTTAGCGGGGGGGGCCTACAATGAGCAGTTCTTC | CASSLAGGAYNEQFF
TRBD1 | 20 | - | TRBJ1-6 | TRBV4-3 | TGCGCCAGCAGCCAAGATCTGGCAGGGGGGATGAGCTCCTATAATTCACCCCTCCACTTT | CASSQDLAGGMSSYNSPLHF
- | 12 | - | TRBJ2-7 | TRBV29-1 | TGCAGCGTTGAAGGAAAGAGCTACGAGCAGTACTTC | CSVEGKSYEQYF
- | 8 | - | TRBJ1-1 | TRBV2 | TGTGCCAGCAGGGGGGGGTTCTTT | CASRGGFF
TRBD2 | 15 | few | TRBJ2-7 | TRBV9 | TGTGCCAGCAGCGTCGGACTAGCGGGAGGATACGAGCAGTACTTC | CASSVGLAGGYEQYF
TRBD1 | 13 | - | TRBJ1-6 | TRBV7-2 | TGTGCCAGCGGGACAGCCCCGAATTCCCCCCTCCACTTT | CASGTAPNSPLHF
- | 15 | - | TRBJ1-1 | TRBV5-4 | TGTGCCAGCAGCTTGGCCGGGTCCATGAACACTGAAGCTTTCTTT | CASSLAGSMNTEAFF
- | 13 | - | TRBJ1-1 | TRBV30 | TGTGCCTGGAGTGTACTACTTAACACTGAAGCTTTCTTT | CAWSVLLNTEAFF
- | 15 | - | TRBJ1-1 | TRBV28 | TGTGCCAGCAGCCCCCATGGAGCTATGAACACTGAAGCTTTCTTT | CASSPHGAMNTEAFF
TRBD1 | 16 | - | TRBJ1-1 | TRBV30 | TGTGCCTCGGACAGGGGTGCGCGGGTACTGGACACTGAAGCTTTCTTT | CASDRGARVLDTEAFF
TRBD2 | 13 | - | TRBJ2-7 | TRBV11-3 | TGTGCCAGCAGCTTCAGCGGGGGGAGCGAGCAGTACTTC | CASSFSGGSEQYF
TRBD1 | 16 | once | TRBJ2-5 | TRBV12-5 | TGTGCTAGTGGTGCGGGGACAGGAGCTCCGGAGGAGACCCAGTACTTC | CASGAGTGAPEETQYF
TRBD1 | 19 | - | TRBJ2-2 | TRBV5-1 | TGCGCCAGCCAACCTCGGGACAGGGGGCAAACTTCGAACACCGGGGAGCTGTTTTTT | CASQPRDRGQTSNTGELFF
TRBD1 | 15 | - | TRBJ1-2 | TRBV30 | TGTGCCTGGAGTGGGGGACAGGCGCCTATCTATGGCTACACCTTC | CAWSGGQAPIYGYTF
TRBD1 | 14 | - | TRBJ2-7 | TRBV4-3 | TGCGCCAGCAGCCCCGGGACAGGGGCCTACGAGCAGTACTTC | CASSPGTGAYEQYF
TRBD2 | 19 | few | TRBJ2-6 | TRBV7-2 | TGTGCCAGCAGCTTAAGGGCGGGGGGGCCGAGTGCTGGGGCCAACGTCCTGACTTTC | CASSLRAGGPSAGANVLTF
TRBD1 | 15 | - | TRBJ1-5 | TRBV10-3 | TGTGCCATCAGTGAGTCAGACAGGGGGAATCAGCCCCAGCATTTT | CAISESDRGNQPQHF
TRBD1 | 15 | - | TRBJ2-1 | TRBV7-6 | TGTGCCAGCAGCTTAGGAGGGGGCCCTTTGGATGAGCAGTTCTTC | CASSLGGGPLDEQFF
- | 18 | few | TRBJ2-3 | TRBV2 | TGTGCCAGCAGTGAAGGGCGAACTACGAACCACCTCACAGATACGCAGTATTTT | CASSEGRTTNHLTDTQYF
- | 12 | few | TRBJ2-7 | TRBV29-1 | TGCAGCGTTGGTAGGAGCTCCTACGAGCAGTACTTC | CSVGRSSYEQYF
- | 13 | - | TRBJ2-4 | TRBV30 | TGTGCCTGGAGTGTTGGGGACTGGAGCATTCAGTACTTC | CAWSVGDWSIQYF
- | 12 | - | TRBJ2-4 | TRBV15 | TGTGCCACCAACCACGACACCGGCATTCAGTACTTC | CATNHDTGIQYF
- | 16 | - | TRBJ1-1 | TRBV5-1 | TGCGCCAGCAGCTTATCGGGCGGACAGACGAACACTGAAGCTTTCTTT | CASSLSGGQTNTEAFF
- | 11 | - | TRBJ2-7 | TRBV7-3 | TGTGCCAGCAGCTCCCTTAACGAGCAGTACTTC | CASSSLNEQYF
TRBD1 | 18 | - | TRBJ2-7 | TRBV7-9 | TGTGCCAGCAGCCTCTATCCGGGACAGGGGGCCCAATCCTACGAGCAGTACTTC | CASSLYPGQGAQSYEQYF
- | 16 | - | TRBJ2-2 | TRBV28 | TGTGCCAGCACCCGATTACCGGGAGTAAACACCGGGGAGCTGTTTTTT | CASTRLPGVNTGELFF
- | 14 | - | TRBJ1-4 | TRBV2 | TGTGCCAGCATTCCCCCGCTCGAGGGCGGAAAACTGTTTTTT | CASIPPLEGGKLFF
- | 21 | - | TRBJ1-4 | TRBV27 | TGTGCCAGCAGTTTTATCCTTACTCGGGGGGGTACAGTAATCGGGGATGAAAAACTGTTTTTT | CASSFILTRGGTVIGDEKLFF
TRBD2 | 17 | - | TRBJ2-3 | TRBV9 | TGTGCCAGCAGCGTACCTCTAGCGGGGGGAAGCACAGATACGCAGTATTTT | CASSVPLAGGSTDTQYF
- | 13 | once | TRBJ1-1 | TRBV28 | TGTGCCAGCAGTGAGGGGGAAAACACTGAAGCTTTCTTT | CASSEGENTEAFF
TRBD2 | 15 | - | TRBJ2-7 | TRBV4-3 | TGCGCCAGCAGCCACCGACTAGCGGGGAGCTACGAGCAGTACTTC | CASSHRLAGSYEQYF
TRBD1 | 15 | - | TRBJ1-1 | TRBV4-2 | TGTGCCAGCAGCCGCGGGACAGCCATGAACACTGAAGCTTTCTTT | CASSRGTAMNTEAFF
TRBD2 | 17 | - | TRBJ2-3 | TRBV5-1 | TGCGCCAGCAGCTTGGCACTAGCGGGAGGGCCACAAGATACGCAGTATTTT | CASSLALAGGPQDTQYF
- | 14 | few | TRBJ1-2 | TRBV6-5 | TGTGCCAGCAGTAGCTACAGGGTCGGCTATGGCTACACCTTC | CASSSYRVGYGYTF
- | 13 | - | TRBJ1-1 | TRBV30 | TGTGCCTGGAAAACAGGCTATAACACTGAAGCTTTCTTT | CAWKTGYNTEAFF
- | 14 | - | TRBJ1-3 | TRBV11-2 | TGTGCCAGCAGTCCTCAGGGTTCTGGAAACACCATATATTTT | CASSPQGSGNTIYF
TRBD2 | 12 | - | TRBJ2-1 | TRBV7-9 | TGTGCCAGCAGACTAGCGGTGCATGAGCAGTTCTTC | CASRLAVHEQFF
- | 12 | - | TRBJ1-2 | TRBV19 | TGTGCCACCCGATCAGGGAACTATGGCTACACCTTC | CATRSGNYGYTF